Sequencing of this T cell receptor (beta chain) was carried out in a study of blood T cell repertoires in COVID-19. Study-wide context: The samples span acute and convalescent COVID-19 from the United States, Italy and Spain.

Symptom resolution, clearance, or two negative PCRs marked the recovered donors of Cohort 3. The CDR3 extends over 16 amino acids. CDR1 and CDR2 from the germline V gene are MGHRA and YSYEKL. J lost 0 bases, V lost 3 bases, and 4 bases had no gene match. In the authors' methods: Nucleated cell counts were estimated from reference gene primer amplification. Sequencing was performed with immunoSEQ multiplex PCR; in TCRdb, only in-frame clones are kept and a portion is missing. V and J calls and clone size are copied from that table; D and trimming were computed from the DNA. The sample lists approximately 180,000 clones; more than 65% were seen once.

The clonotype comes from a man in his fifties who had recovered from COVID-19. The chain has TRBV4-1 and TRBJ2-1, with 8 bases fitting TRBD2. The material sequenced was PBMCs or T cells enriched from blood (not recorded which). CDR3 protein: CASSQESGGSYNEQFF. CDR3 nucleotides: TGCGCCAGCAGCCAGGAGAGCGGGGGCTCCTACAATGAGCAGTTCTTC.